This T cell receptor beta chain was found in a study of cytomegalovirus exposure and HLA in healthy donors. CDR1 is SGDLS and CDR2 is YYNGEE in the germline V gene. V lost 0 bases, J lost 4 bases, and 9 bases lay in between. The CDR3 sequence is 14 residues long. Concerning this clone itself: Within the sample, other DNA sequences also encode this same CDR3.

PCR was performed using 60 Vbeta and 13 Jbeta primers. Original processing notes: It was a later analysis that counted roughly 79 million unique TCR beta chains, of which roughly 11 million were shared. The assay was immunoSEQ multiplex PCR, and TCRdb's table has in-frame clones only and misses some. V and J calls and clone size come straight from that table; D and trimming were deduced from the DNA. This table holds about 110,000 clones, approximately 79% found once. This receptor was obtained from a man aged 18-30 years in good health and CMV-seronegative. Sequenced: PBMCs. The chain has TRBV9 and TRBJ2-3; maybe TRBD2 (6 bases). The CDR3 DNA reads as TGTGCCAGCAGCGTAGCGGGGGTGGCAGATACGCAGTATTTT. Protein sequence: CASSVAGVADTQYF. The complete variable domain, with remaining parts taken from reference TRBV9 and TRBJ2-3, reads DSGVTQTPKHLITATGQRVTLRCSPRSGDLSVYWYQQSLDQGLQFLIQYYNGEERAKGNILERFSAQQFPDLHSELNLSSLELGDSALYFCASSVAGVADTQYFGPGTRLTVL.